Sequencing of this T cell receptor beta chain was carried out in a study of T cells in Graves' hyperthyroidism and ophthalmopathy. The wider study: At the time of initial diagnosis and before any treatment, peripheral blood was collected.

This clonotype turned up a few times. Patients with uncontrolled infections, other autoimmune diseases, pregnancy or lactation were excluded. Using RNA transcripts as the source, TCR beta CDR3 regions were amplified. HTBI primers drove first-round RT-PCR of the TCR CDR3. TCRdb reanalysed the multiplex PCR reads using MiXCR and keeps one entry per CDR3 protein. The sample has under 650,000 distinct CDR3 sequences; 15% to 20% are singletons. Sequenced input: blood. This clonotype originated in a woman younger than 45 with Graves' hyperthyroidism.

As DNA, the CDR3 is TGCAGTGCTAGGTGGGGCACAGGGGGTAGGGGCACTGAAGCTTTCTTT. Its translation: CSARWGTGGRGTEAFF. This sequence joins TRBV20-1 and TRBJ1-1, with 8 bases identical to TRBD1. The CDR3 totals 16 residues. The trim removed 3 bases at V and 4 bases at J, leaving 13 bases unmatched. Germline CDR1 DFQATT, CDR2 SNEGSKA (reference sequence).